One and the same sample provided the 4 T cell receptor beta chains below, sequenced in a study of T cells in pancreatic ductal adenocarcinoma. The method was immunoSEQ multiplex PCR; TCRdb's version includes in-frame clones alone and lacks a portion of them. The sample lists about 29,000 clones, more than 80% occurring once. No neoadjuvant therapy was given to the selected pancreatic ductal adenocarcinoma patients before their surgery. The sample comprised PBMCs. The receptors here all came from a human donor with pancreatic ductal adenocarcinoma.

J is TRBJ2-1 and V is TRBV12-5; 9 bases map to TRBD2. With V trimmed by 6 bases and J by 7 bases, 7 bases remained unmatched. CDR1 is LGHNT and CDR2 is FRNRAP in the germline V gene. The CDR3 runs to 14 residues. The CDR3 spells CASGTSGGGNEQFF. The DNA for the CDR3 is TGTGCTAGTGGGACTAGCGGAGGGGGGAATGAGCAGTTCTTC.

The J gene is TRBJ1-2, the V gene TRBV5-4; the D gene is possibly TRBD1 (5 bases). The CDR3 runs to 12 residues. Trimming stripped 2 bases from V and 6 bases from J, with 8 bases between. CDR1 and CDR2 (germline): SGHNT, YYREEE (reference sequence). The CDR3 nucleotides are TGTGCCAGCAGCTTAGCGGGGGATGGCTACACCTTC. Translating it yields CASSLAGDGYTF.

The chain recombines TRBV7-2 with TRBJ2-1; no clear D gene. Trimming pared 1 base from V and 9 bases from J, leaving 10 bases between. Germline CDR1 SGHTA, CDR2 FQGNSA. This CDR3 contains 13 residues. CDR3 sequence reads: CASSLERIGEQFF. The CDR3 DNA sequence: TGTGCCAGCAGCTTAGAAAGGATTGGTGAGCAGTTCTTC.

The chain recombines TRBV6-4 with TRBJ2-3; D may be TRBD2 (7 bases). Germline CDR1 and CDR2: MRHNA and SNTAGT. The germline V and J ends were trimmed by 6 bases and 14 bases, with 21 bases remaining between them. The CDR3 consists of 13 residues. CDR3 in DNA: TGTGCCAGCAGCGCCCAGCGGGACACCGTATTGTATTTT. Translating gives CASSAQRDTVLYF.